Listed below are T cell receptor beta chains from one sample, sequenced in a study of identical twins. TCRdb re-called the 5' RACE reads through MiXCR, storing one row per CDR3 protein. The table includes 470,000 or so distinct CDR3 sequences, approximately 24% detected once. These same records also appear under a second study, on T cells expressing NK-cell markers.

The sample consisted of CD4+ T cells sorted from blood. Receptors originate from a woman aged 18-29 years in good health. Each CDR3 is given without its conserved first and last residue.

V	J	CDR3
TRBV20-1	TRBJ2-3	SARQFLRQGNPTDTQY
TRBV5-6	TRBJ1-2	ASSRPRGYGYT
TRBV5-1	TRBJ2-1	ASSFRDSNDNEQF
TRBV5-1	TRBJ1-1	ASSLLGGPEAF
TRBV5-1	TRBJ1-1	ASRQGTVHDVEAF
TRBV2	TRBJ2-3	ASSPAGTPDTQY
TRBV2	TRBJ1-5	ASKLQGGQPQH
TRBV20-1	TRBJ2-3	SASSEDTQY
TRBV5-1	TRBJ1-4	ASSLRDKEKLF
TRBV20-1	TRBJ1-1	SARGQHHEAF
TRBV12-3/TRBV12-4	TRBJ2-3	ASSLGDRGRTDTQY
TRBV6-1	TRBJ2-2	ASSPTGDTGELF
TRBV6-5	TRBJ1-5	ASSYWDRTRPQH
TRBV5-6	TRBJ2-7	ASSLAGGSYEQS
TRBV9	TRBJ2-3	ASSPRQPSTDTQY
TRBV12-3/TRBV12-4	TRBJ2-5	ASSVNQLETQY
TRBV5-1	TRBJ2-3	ASSLASPADTQY
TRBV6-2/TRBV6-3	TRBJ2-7	ASSTDPRTALLEQY
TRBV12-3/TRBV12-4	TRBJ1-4	ASSLYSMEKLF
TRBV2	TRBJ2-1	ASSEIPHNEQF
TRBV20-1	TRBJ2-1	SASKGAAYNEQF
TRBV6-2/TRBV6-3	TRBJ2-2	ASRLPGQGTGELF
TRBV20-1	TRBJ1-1	SAREGGPRTEAF
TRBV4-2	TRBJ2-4	ASSQSSGAGEDIQY
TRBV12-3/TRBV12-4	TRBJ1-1	AAGVGNTEAF
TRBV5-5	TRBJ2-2	ASTSGQAGTGELF
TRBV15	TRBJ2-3	ATSRVSSGGAYTQY
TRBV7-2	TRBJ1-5	ASSFGGQGWQPQH
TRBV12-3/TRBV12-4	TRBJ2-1	ASSSSGYYNEQF
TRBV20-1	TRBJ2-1	SARELVFGEQF
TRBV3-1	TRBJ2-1	ASSPGQGDNEQF
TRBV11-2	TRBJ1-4	ASSRQQGLDEKLF
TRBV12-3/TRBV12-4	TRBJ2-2	ASRRLAGELF
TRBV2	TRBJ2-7	ASSVETHYEQY
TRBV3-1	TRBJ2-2	ASSQRGGDGELF
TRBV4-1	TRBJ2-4	ASSQPGLTMGIAKNIQY
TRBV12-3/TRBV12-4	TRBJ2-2	ASSLAGPTGELF
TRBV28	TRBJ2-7	ASSSTGTSGRSYEQY
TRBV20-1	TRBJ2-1	SALGSWDGGGNKRSDEQF
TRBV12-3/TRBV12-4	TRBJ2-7	ASSLSGQISYEQY
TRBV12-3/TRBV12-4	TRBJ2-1	ASSLLAGGQF
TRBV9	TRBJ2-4	ASSGGPAKNIQY
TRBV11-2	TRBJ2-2	ASSRPQRAGELF
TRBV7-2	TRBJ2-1	ASSLRTSGGYEQF
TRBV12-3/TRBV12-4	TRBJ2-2	ASSQIAGGRTGELF
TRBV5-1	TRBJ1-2	ASSLSLKRDRVLYGYT
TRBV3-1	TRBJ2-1	ASSQVSDRVGQF
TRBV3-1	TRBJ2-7	ASSQQGSSEQY